The 15 T cell receptor beta chains below were found in one sample sequenced in a study of shared clonotypes between healthy human individuals. Naive CD8 cells, CD45RO-negative and positively selected for CCR7, excluded terminally differentiated effector memory CD45RA+ cells. Profiled with immunoSEQ multiplex PCR; TCRdb holds only in-frame clones, not every one. The data hold around 2.1 million clones, with approximately 94% observed a single time. The sample comprised naive CD8+ T cells from PBMCs. The receptor source for this set is a man between 18 and 29 years old in good health. Some clones in this sample may be carry-over from other donors' samples.

The chain recombines TRBV7-9 with TRBJ2-7; D is ambiguous. The ends were cut back, 3 bases at V and 3 bases at J, with 15 bases in the middle. This CDR3 comprises 15 residues. CDR1 SEHNR and CDR2 FQNEAQ come from the germline V gene (reference sequence). CDR3 coding DNA: TGTGCCAGCAGCTTCCCCCTGGACGTAGACTACGAGCAGTACTTC. Its translation is CASSFPLDVDYEQYF.

The chain links TRBV28 to TRBJ2-7; D remains unclear. The germline V gene encodes CDR1 MDHEN and CDR2 SYDVKM. CDR3 size: 12 residues. Trimming took 3 bases from V and 2 from J, leaving 5 bases between them. The DNA for the CDR3 is TGTGCCAGCAGTTTGTTTACCTACGAGCAGTACTTC. This encodes CASSLFTYEQYF.

A note on this clone: The junction departs from germline at one end; a sequencing error may be responsible. CDR3 bases: TGTGCCAGCGGTGAGGGTACCTCCTACGAGCAGTACTTC. This codes for CASGEGTSYEQYF. The V gene is TRBV6-1, the J gene TRBJ2-7; a possible D gene is TRBD2 (5 bases). The CDR3 consists of 13 residues. The germline V gene has CDR1 MNHNS and CDR2 SASEGT.

The chain employs TRBV30 and TRBJ2-1; D is undetermined. V was shortened by 1 base and J by 4 bases, with 8 bases between the two germline ends. Germline-derived CDR1 and CDR2 are GTSNPN and SVGIG (reference sequence). The CDR3 spans 13 residues. The CDR3 spells CAWSGVGYNEQFF. The CDR3 nucleotides read TGTGCCTGGAGTGGCGTCGGATACAATGAGCAGTTCTTC.

The chain uses TRBV7-2 and TRBJ2-1, with 7 bases aligning to TRBD2. With V trimmed by 5 bases and J by 8 bases, 9 bases remained unmatched. The CDR3 totals 14 residues. Germline CDR1 reads SGHTA; CDR2 reads FQGNSA. CDR3 sequence reads: CASSPYLGGDEQFF. CDR3 nucleotides: TGTGCCAGCAGCCCCTATTTGGGGGGGGATGAGCAGTTCTTC.

The table lists this clone with a count of one. The gene calls are TRBV27 and TRBJ2-7, with D hard to call. The CDR3 has 13 residues. Between the trimmed V and J ends, which lost 2 bases and 2 bases, there was a span of 7 bases. Germline values: CDR1 MNHEY, CDR2 SMNVEV (reference sequence). The CDR3 loop reads CASSLTVTYEQYF. CDR3 DNA: TGTGCCAGCAGTTTAACGGTAACCTACGAGCAGTACTTC.

This chain joins TRBV10-3 and TRBJ2-3; 14 positions match TRBD2. The trim removed 0 bases at V and 6 bases at J, leaving 5 bases unmatched. The CDR3 contains 17 residues. Germline CDR1 and CDR2: ENHRY and SYGVKD. CDR3 amino acids: CAISESGLAGVSDTQYF. The CDR3 coding sequence is TGTGCCATCAGTGAGTCGGGACTAGCGGGAGTATCGGATACGCAGTATTTT.

This chain connects TRBV14 to TRBJ2-7; 7 bases agree with TRBD1. This CDR3 region has 15 residues. Unmatched junction bases numbered 11, after V lost 4 bases and J lost 5 bases. The germline gives CDR1 SGHDN, CDR2 FVKESK. The CDR3 DNA reads as TGTGCCAGCAGCCCATCGGGACAGCGCTACGACGAGCAGTACTTC. This encodes CASSPSGQRYDEQYF.

This chain links TRBV19 with TRBJ1-4; TRBD1 agrees at 7 bases. With 6 bases clipped from V and 6 bases from J, the junction kept 7 bases outside the gene matches. Germline-derived CDR1 and CDR2 are LNHDA and SQIVND (reference sequence). CDR3 length equals 14 residues. The CDR3 coding sequence is TGTGCCAGTAGCCAACAGGGGACTCATGAAAAACTGTTTTTT. Its protein is CASSQQGTHEKLFF.

The chain carries TRBV2 and TRBJ1-1; the match to TRBD1 covers 7 bases. The CDR3 is 16 amino acids. From germline, CDR1 is SNHLY and CDR2 FYNNEI. Trimming removed 4 bases from V and 5 bases from J; junction bases left unmatched: 13. The CDR3 coding sequence is TGTGCCAGCAGTGCTACCGTCCTGCAGGGGGATACTGAAGCTTTCTTT. Translation gives CASSATVLQGDTEAFF.

The rearrangement uses TRBV28 and TRBJ1-5; D possibly corresponds to TRBD1 (5 bases). The germline V gene encodes CDR1 MDHEN and CDR2 SYDVKM. This CDR3 contains 14 residues. Deletions cut 0 bases from V and 7 bases from J, with 10 bases between. In DNA form, the CDR3 reads TGTGCCAGCAGTTTATGGATAGGGGACCAGCCCCAGCATTTT. Translation: CASSLWIGDQPQHF.

The chain combines TRBV9 with TRBJ2-3; either TRBD1 or TRBD2 may fit D (5 bases each). Germline values: CDR1 SGDLS, CDR2 YYNGEE. Trimming left V 5 bases short and J 4 bases short, with 20 bases between. The CDR3 covers 16 residues. Here the CDR3 reads CASSQTGTQASDTQYF. CDR3 DNA sequence: TGTGCCAGCAGTCAAACCGGGACCCAAGCATCAGATACGCAGTATTTT.

The V call is TRBV6-5, the J call TRBJ1-2, with TRBD1 matching over 7 bases. CDR3 size: 16 residues. Trimming took 0 bases from V and 4 from J; bases not matched to a gene: 8. Germline CDR1 reads MNHEY; CDR2 reads SVGAGI. The chain's CDR3 is CASSYSGDSFFYGYTF. The CDR3 coding sequence is TGTGCCAGCAGTTACTCAGGGGACAGCTTCTTCTATGGCTACACCTTC.

The table lists this clone with a count of one. The J gene is TRBJ2-7, the V gene TRBV7-9; D gene ambiguous. The CDR3 is made up of 14 amino acids. Trimming removed 5 bases from V and 1 base from J, with 12 bases in between. CDR1 and CDR2 from the germline V gene are SEHNR and FQNEAQ (reference sequence). This CDR3 is CASSDTGGSYEQYF. The DNA of the CDR3 is TGTGCCAGCAGCGACACGGGCGGATCCTACGAGCAGTACTTC.

With respect to this clone: The same CDR3 can be traced to other DNA sequences in this sample. V gene TRBV7-9 combines with J gene TRBJ1-5; D unresolved. V dropped 5 bases and J dropped 1 base, with 9 bases sitting between them. The CDR3 has 14 residues. Germline CDR1 and CDR2: SEHNR and FQNEAQ (reference sequence). DNA of the CDR3: TGTGCCAGCAGCGGAGGAGGGAGCAATCAGCCCCAGCATTTT. As protein: CASSGGGSNQPQHF.